This T cell receptor (beta chain) was sequenced for a study of metastatic and nonmetastatic thyroid tumors. Overall study context: Malignant and benign thyroid patients had repertoires compared in peripheral blood and tumor or nodule tissue. Regarding the study as a whole: Malignant thyroid tumors reportedly exceeded benign nodules significantly in TCR beta diversity, with the difference appearing in blood and tumor.

In the original analysis: The study's classifier, a distant-metastasis tool for papillary thyroid cancer, was built using CDR3 differences across clinicopathological groups. TCRdb recomputed clones from the PCR reads via MiXCR. The V and J calls were not made by the authors but by TCRdb's processing. The data hold around 31,000 clones, with 20% to 25% observed a single time. The entire patient cohort was treatment-naive prior to thyroid surgery. This clone was seen only a few times. Its antigen is currently unknown. This clonotype was obtained from a male donor with papillary thyroid cancer or a benign thyroid nodule (not recorded which). Some clones in this sample may be carry-over from other donors' samples. Material: tumor tissue.

CDR3 DNA: TGTGCCAGCAGTCTTGGACCGACTAACTATGGCTACACCTTC. It encodes CASSLGPTNYGYTF. The chain links TRBV6-1 to TRBJ1-2, with no clear D. The CDR3 sequence is 14 residues long. Germline V gene data show CDR1 as MNHNS and CDR2 as SASEGT. V lost 5 bases and J 0 bases, leaving 10 bases between the germline ends.